This note documents a single T cell receptor (beta chain) sequence. Its antigen remains unknown. This sample stems from a study of shared clonotypes between healthy human individuals. The study's findings and limits: Larger estimated richness was generally seen in naive subsets than in memory subsets.

Naive CD8 isolation took CD45RO-negative cells positively selected for CCR7 and excluded terminally differentiated effector memory CD45RA+ cells. Deep-level assay runs were performed. The repertoire was sequenced with immunoSEQ multiplex PCR; TCRdb's copy has only in-frame clones and lacks some. The table records around 700,000 clones, roughly 94% of them present only once. The CDR3 sequence is 15 residues long. Germline loops: CDR1 SEHNR, CDR2 FQNEAQ (reference sequence). The V segment lost 5 bases and the J segment 5 bases; nucleotides outside the gene matches: 7. The specimen was naive CD8+ T cells sorted from blood. The V and J genes are TRBV7-9 and TRBJ1-2, with TRBD1 matching 11 bases. This clonotype originated in a young man in good health. The CDR3 sequence is CASSPGQGAWYGYTF. CDR3 coding DNA: TGTGCCAGCAGCCCTGGACAGGGGGCTTGGTATGGCTACACCTTC.